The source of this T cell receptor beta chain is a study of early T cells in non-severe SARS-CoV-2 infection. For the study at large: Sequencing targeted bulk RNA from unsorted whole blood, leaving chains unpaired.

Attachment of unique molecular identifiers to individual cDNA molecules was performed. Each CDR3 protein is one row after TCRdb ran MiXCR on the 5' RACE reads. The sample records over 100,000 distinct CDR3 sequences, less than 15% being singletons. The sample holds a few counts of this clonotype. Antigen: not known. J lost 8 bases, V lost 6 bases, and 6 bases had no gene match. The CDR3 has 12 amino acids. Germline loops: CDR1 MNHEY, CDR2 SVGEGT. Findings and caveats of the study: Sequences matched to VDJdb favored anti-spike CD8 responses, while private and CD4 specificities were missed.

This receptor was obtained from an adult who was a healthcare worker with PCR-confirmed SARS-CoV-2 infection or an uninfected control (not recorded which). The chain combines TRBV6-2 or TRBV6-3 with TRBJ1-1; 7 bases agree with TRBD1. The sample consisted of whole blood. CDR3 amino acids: CASRPAGQEAFF. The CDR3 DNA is TGTGCCAGCAGGCCAGCGGGACAGGAAGCTTTCTTT.